This is a list of T cell receptor beta chains from one sample in a study of OX40 agonist ivuxolimab in advanced cancers. Profiling relied on immunoSEQ multiplex PCR, and the TCRdb table lists in-frame clones only, not all of them. The top ten hold 25% of the sample, which has more than 20,000 clones, less than 90% seen once. The sequencing used CD4+ or CD8+ T cells sorted from blood, collected in a trial of the OX40 agonist ivuxolimab. Receptors originate from an adult with an advanced solid tumor such as melanoma, head and neck, liver or kidney cancer. Each CDR3 is given with its conserved first and last residue. A D gene is named only where the DNA matches it firmly. Size values are once, few and many counts, or a class for expanded clones, and some rows have none.

size	D	V	J	DNA	CDR3
-	-	TRBV7-7	TRBJ2-1	TGTGCTAGCAGCCCCGGACTTTCCTACAATGAGCAGTTCTTC	CASSPGLSYNEQFF
few	TRBD1	TRBV19	TRBJ2-5	TGTGCCAGTAGCCCCTGGCGACAGGGTGGAGAGACCCAGTACTTC	CASSPWRQGGETQYF
-	-	TRBV6-1	TRBJ2-1	TGTGCCAGCAGTGAATTTGGGACACGGAACAATGAGCAGTTCTTC	CASSEFGTRNNEQFF
-	-	TRBV6-5	TRBJ1-1	TGTGCCAGCCGCCGAGGGGGGGGCACTGAAGCTTTCTTT	CASRRGGGTEAFF
few	TRBD2	TRBV14	TRBJ2-1	TGTGCCAGCAGCTATTACACCACACCGGGACTAGCTAGGAATGAGCAGTTCTTC	CASSYYTTPGLARNEQFF
-	TRBD2	TRBV7-9	TRBJ2-1	TGTGCCAGCAGATCGGGACTACTATACAATGAGCAGTTCTTC	CASRSGLLYNEQFF
-	TRBD2	TRBV5-1	TRBJ2-3	TGCGCCAGCAGCTTGACTAGCGGGAGGGAGGGGACGCAGTATTTT	CASSLTSGREGTQYF
-	-	TRBV18	TRBJ2-7	TGTGCCAGCTCCCTAAGCTCCTATGAGCAGTACTTC	CASSLSSYEQYF
-	-	TRBV28	TRBJ1-4	TGTGCCAGCACCTTGGAGGGGAACGAAAAACTGTTTTTT	CASTLEGNEKLFF
-	-	TRBV27	TRBJ2-2	TGTGCCAGCAGCTTGATTTTCGGGGAGCTGTTTTTT	CASSLIFGELFF
-	-	TRBV6-5	TRBJ1-1	TGTGCCAGCAGTTACTCGGAGGGGAACACTGAAGCTTTCTTT	CASSYSEGNTEAFF
-	-	TRBV5-6	TRBJ1-4	TGTGCCAGCAGCTTGCGAGGGCCCTATGAAAAACTGTTTTTT	CASSLRGPYEKLFF
once	TRBD2	TRBV15	TRBJ2-7	TGTGCCACCAGCAGAGGGGTAGCGGGAGGTGGAGAGCAGTACTTC	CATSRGVAGGGEQYF
-	-	TRBV27	TRBJ2-3	TGTGCCAGCAGTTTCCGACTAGTCTTTCCAGATACGCAGTATTTT	CASSFRLVFPDTQYF
-	TRBD1	TRBV27	TRBJ2-7	TGTGCCAGCAGTTTAGCACGGGACAGCGTCCGGTACTTC	CASSLARDSVRYF
-	-	TRBV5-4	TRBJ2-5	TGTGCCAGCAGCACGACAGGGGAGGGCCTAGAGACCCAGTACTTC	CASSTTGEGLETQYF
-	-	TRBV29-1	TRBJ2-3	TGCAGCGACCTGGATCCCACTGGCACAGATACGCAGTATTTT	CSDLDPTGTDTQYF
-	-	TRBV11-1	TRBJ2-7	TGTGCCAGCAGCTTGGTTGGCCGCCTCTACGAGCAGTACTTC	CASSLVGRLYEQYF
-	-	TRBV6-1	TRBJ2-5	TGTGCCAGCAGTGGAACAGGGAGTGCTTTCTGGGAGACCCAGTACTTC	CASSGTGSAFWETQYF
-	-	TRBV6-1	TRBJ2-5	TGTGCCAGCAGTGAACTGGGGGACCTCCAAGAGACCCAGTACTTC	CASSELGDLQETQYF
few	TRBD1	TRBV15	TRBJ2-1	TGTGCCACCAGCTCCCAGATAGGGGACAGGGCCCGGCATGAGCAGTTCTTC	CATSSQIGDRARHEQFF
-	TRBD2	TRBV7-3	TRBJ2-5	TGTGCCAGCAGCGTGGGGACTAGCAATACTAGAGAGACCCAGTACTTC	CASSVGTSNTRETQYF
-	TRBD1	TRBV29-1	TRBJ2-7	TGCAGCGGGGGGACAGGCCTAACCTACGAGCAGTACTTC	CSGGTGLTYEQYF
-	TRBD1	TRBV9	TRBJ2-1	TGTGCCAGCAGCGGTCGGACAGGGGACGATACATCCTACAATGAGCAGTTCTTC	CASSGRTGDDTSYNEQFF
-	-	TRBV14	TRBJ2-3	TGTGCCAGCAGCCACGAGACAGATAGTAGCACAGATACGCAGTATTTT	CASSHETDSSTDTQYF
-	-	TRBV5-1	TRBJ2-7	TGCGCCAGCAGCTTGTGGGGAATCGACGAGCAGTACTTC	CASSLWGIDEQYF
-	-	TRBV27	TRBJ2-4	TGTGCCAGTGCAGTTAATCCCAAAAACATTCAGTACTTC	CASAVNPKNIQYF
-	-	TRBV7-6	TRBJ1-1	TGTGCCAGCAGCTTATGGGCCGGGAGGGGGGCATACACTGAAGCTTTCTTT	CASSLWAGRGAYTEAFF
-	TRBD1	TRBV4-1	TRBJ2-7	TGCGCCAGCAGCAAGGACAGGACGTTTTACGAGCAGTACTTC	CASSKDRTFYEQYF
-	-	TRBV14	TRBJ2-3	TGTGCCAGCAGCCTACCCGATGCGGGGACAGATACGCAGTATTTT	CASSLPDAGTDTQYF
-	-	TRBV30	TRBJ2-6	TGTGCCTGGAGCGATCCTTTGGGCTCTGGGGCCAACGTCCTGACTTTC	CAWSDPLGSGANVLTF
-	-	TRBV29-1	TRBJ2-1	TGCAGCGTTGGCCACAATGAGCAGTTCTTC	CSVGHNEQFF
-	-	TRBV28	TRBJ1-4	TGTGCCAGCAGTCCCCTAGACTACAGGGTAACTAATGAAAAACTGTTTTTT	CASSPLDYRVTNEKLFF
-	-	TRBV19	TRBJ2-1	TGTGCCAGTAGTATGGGCCGGGAGTTTGCCTACAATGAGCAGTTCTTC	CASSMGREFAYNEQFF
-	-	TRBV11-3	TRBJ2-7	TGTGCCAGCAGCACACGTAGCGGAAGCTCCTACGAGCAGTACTTC	CASSTRSGSSYEQYF
-	TRBD1	TRBV4-3	TRBJ1-4	TGCGCCAGCAGCCAAGACTGGGACAGCGCAACTAATGAAAAACTGTTTTTT	CASSQDWDSATNEKLFF
once	-	TRBV5-4	TRBJ2-7	TGTGCCAGCAGCTTGGATATCTTCGACGAGCAGTACTTC	CASSLDIFDEQYF
few	TRBD2	TRBV11-2	TRBJ2-1	TGTGCCAGCAGCTTTGGCGGGACTAGCAACAATGAGCAGTTCTTC	CASSFGGTSNNEQFF
-	-	TRBV5-6	TRBJ2-7	TGTGCCAGCGAGGACTCGGCGTACGAGCAGTACTTC	CASEDSAYEQYF
-	TRBD1	TRBV7-2	TRBJ1-2	TGTGCCAGCAGCCCGGGACAGGGGAACTATGGCTACACCTTC	CASSPGQGNYGYTF
-	-	TRBV7-9	TRBJ1-3	TGTGCCAGCAGCCCACCTCGGGACACAAACACCATATATTTT	CASSPPRDTNTIYF
-	TRBD1	TRBV5-6	TRBJ1-4	TGTGCCAGCAGCTTGTTGGGGACAGGGGGCGAAAAACTGTTTTTT	CASSLLGTGGEKLFF
-	-	TRBV10-3	TRBJ1-6	TGTGCCATCAGGGGGGATAATTCACCCCTCCACTTT	CAIRGDNSPLHF
-	TRBD2	TRBV4-3	TRBJ2-2	TGCGCCAGCAGCCAAGGACTAGCGGGAGTTTCTGGGGAGCTGTTTTTT	CASSQGLAGVSGELFF
-	-	TRBV4-2	TRBJ1-4	TGTGCCAGCAGCCAAGATACGGCAGAAGGGGGGAATAATGAAAAACTGTTTTTT	CASSQDTAEGGNNEKLFF
-	TRBD1	TRBV27	TRBJ1-2	TGTGCCAGCAGTGCGACCGGGACAGGGGCAGACTACACCTTC	CASSATGTGADYTF
-	TRBD1	TRBV28	TRBJ2-3	TGTGCCAGCAGTTGGACAGGCCCAGATACGCAGTATTTT	CASSWTGPDTQYF
-	-	TRBV4-1	TRBJ2-7	TGCGCCAGCAGCCAGGTGGGGGTTTCCTCCTACGAGCAGTACTTC	CASSQVGVSSYEQYF
-	-	TRBV30	TRBJ2-7	TGTGCCTGGAGCGCAGACTGGGCGGGAGAGCAGTACTTC	CAWSADWAGEQYF
-	-	TRBV29-1	TRBJ2-7	TGCAGCGTTGAAGTAATCGGGGTGGCGGATTACGAGCAGTACTTC	CSVEVIGVADYEQYF
-	-	TRBV28	TRBJ1-1	TGTGCCAGCAGCCTACAGTGGTCCCACACTGAAGCTTTCTTT	CASSLQWSHTEAFF
-	-	TRBV2	TRBJ1-6	TGTGCCAGCACCGAAGCGGGGTCAAGTTCACCCCTCCACTTT	CASTEAGSSSPLHF
-	-	TRBV28	TRBJ2-4	TGTGCCAGCAGCTATGACCCTGACAGACCCCCGGGATTAGCCAAAAACATTCAGTACTTC	CASSYDPDRPPGLAKNIQYF
-	-	TRBV28	TRBJ2-5	TGTGCCAGCAGTTTCCTACAGGACCAAGAGACCCAGTACTTC	CASSFLQDQETQYF
-	-	TRBV9	TRBJ1-1	TGTGCCAGCAGCGTAGAAGGACATTTAAACACTGAAGCTTTCTTT	CASSVEGHLNTEAFF
-	-	TRBV7-9	TRBJ2-2	TGTGCCAGCAGCTCCACAGTCACCGGGGAGCTGTTTTTT	CASSSTVTGELFF
-	-	TRBV7-9	TRBJ2-7	TGTGCCAGCAGCTTAGGCAGGTCCTACGAGCAGTACTTC	CASSLGRSYEQYF
few	TRBD1	TRBV15	TRBJ2-2	TGTGCCACCAGCAGTAACAGGGGGCCCGGGGAGCTGTTTTTT	CATSSNRGPGELFF
-	-	TRBV7-6	TRBJ1-2	TGTGCCAGCAGCTTAGAGGTGGGGGACTATGGCTACACCTTC	CASSLEVGDYGYTF